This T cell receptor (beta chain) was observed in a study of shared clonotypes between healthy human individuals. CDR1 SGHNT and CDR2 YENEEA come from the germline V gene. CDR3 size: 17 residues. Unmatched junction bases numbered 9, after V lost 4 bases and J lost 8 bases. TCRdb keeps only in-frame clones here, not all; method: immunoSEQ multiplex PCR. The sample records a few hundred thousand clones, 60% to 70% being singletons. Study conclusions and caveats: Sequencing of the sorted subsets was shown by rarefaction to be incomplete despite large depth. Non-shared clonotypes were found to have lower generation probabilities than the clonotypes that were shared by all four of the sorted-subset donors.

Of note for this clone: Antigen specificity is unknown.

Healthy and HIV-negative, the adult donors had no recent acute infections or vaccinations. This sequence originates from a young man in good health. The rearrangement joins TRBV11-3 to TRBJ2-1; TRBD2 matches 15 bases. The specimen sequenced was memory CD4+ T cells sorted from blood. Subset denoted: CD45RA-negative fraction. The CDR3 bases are TGTGCCAGCAGCTCCGGACTAGCGGGAGGGCCGGGCGATGAGCAGTTCTTC. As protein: CASSSGLAGGPGDEQFF.